The present T cell receptor (beta chain) was sequenced within a study of T cells in pancreatic ductal adenocarcinoma (dated by TCRdb to about 2017). For context, the study as a whole: Surgically resected pancreatic ductal adenocarcinoma specimens were analyzed for the quantity, spatial distribution, and characteristics of both suppressive cells and tumor-infiltrating CD8+ T cells, an effort aimed at clarifying the adaptive T-cell response occurring naturally. General findings and caveats noted by the study authors: Because inoperable disease is present at presentation in most pancreatic cancer patients, the resected cohort was biased toward the minority with early-stage disease. Blood samples had more total productive templates and 7 to 10-fold more unique clonotypes than tumor samples. T-cell clonality did not differ significantly between tumor and blood, with mean clonality about 0.1 in tumors and less than 0.08 in blood. Comparisons of clonality between tumor and blood may be biased toward lower diversity because tumors are enriched in CD45RO+ effector T cells rather than naive T cells.

Of note for this clone: Its antigen remains unidentified. It has no much larger one-base neighbor in the sample; base qualities were not kept.

The immunoSEQ hsTCRB kit was used to amplify TCR beta CDR3 regions from genomic DNA. High-throughput TRB CDR3 sequencing was performed on an Illumina HiSeq system. The paper's data handling went like this. The immunoSEQ software was used to analyze sequencing reads, and nonproductive sequences containing premature stops or frame-shifts were removed. Clonality of the repertoire was calculated as one minus the Shannon entropy normalized by log2 of the number of unique productive sequences. The table was pulled from immuneACCESS by TCRdb, which kept in-frame rearrangements only. Such tables lose some clones; where checked, under half of the loss comes from unresolved V genes, and the rest has no known cause. The DNA was the basis for D and trimming; V, J and clone size are from that table. Counted in this sample were about 16,000 clones; around 90% of them appeared once. 16% of the sample is in the top ten clones.

The CDR3 holds 15 amino acids from the cysteine to the phenylalanine. Just CDR3 DNA is preserved here, 45 bases in frame from base 1. Compared with germline, V lacks 5 bases and J lacks 7 bases; bases without a gene match: 6. From a lookup of the germline V gene (reference sequence), CDR1 and CDR2 are LNHDA and SQIVND. The pancreatic ductal adenocarcinoma patients who were selected had gone through surgery without receiving any neoadjuvant therapy. Peripheral blood was collected in heparin tubes, from which PBMCs were isolated by histopaque density gradient and cryopreserved in approximately 9.3% DMSO. The DNeasy Blood and Tissue Kit, with Proteinase K and RNase treatment, was used to extract genomic DNA from roughly seven PBMC specimens and roughly 9 flash-frozen tumor specimens.

The origin of this receptor is a human donor with pancreatic ductal adenocarcinoma. What was sequenced was PBMCs. The V and J segments used are TRBV19 and TRBJ1-6, with TRBD1 identical over 9 junction bases. DNA sequence: TGTGCCAGTAGTGACCGGGACAGGGTAAATTCACCCCTCCACTTT. Translation gives CASSDRDRVNSPLHF.